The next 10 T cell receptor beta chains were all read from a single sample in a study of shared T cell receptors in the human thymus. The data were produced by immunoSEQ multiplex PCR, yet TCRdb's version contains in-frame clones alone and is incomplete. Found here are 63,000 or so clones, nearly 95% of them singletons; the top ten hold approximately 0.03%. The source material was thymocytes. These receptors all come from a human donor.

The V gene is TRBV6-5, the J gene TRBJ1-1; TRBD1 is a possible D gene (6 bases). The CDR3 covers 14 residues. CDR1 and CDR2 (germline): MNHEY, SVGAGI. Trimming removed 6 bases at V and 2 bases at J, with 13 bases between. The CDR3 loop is CASRSGQFNTEAFF. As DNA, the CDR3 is TGTGCCAGCAGGTCGGGACAATTCAACACTGAAGCTTTCTTT.

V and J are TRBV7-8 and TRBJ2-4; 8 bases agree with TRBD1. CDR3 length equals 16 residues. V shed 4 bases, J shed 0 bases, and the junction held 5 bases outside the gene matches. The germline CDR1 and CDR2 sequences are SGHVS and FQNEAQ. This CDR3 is CASSSDREEAKNIQYF. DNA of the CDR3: TGTGCCAGCAGCTCGGACAGGGAGGAAGCCAAAAACATTCAGTACTTC. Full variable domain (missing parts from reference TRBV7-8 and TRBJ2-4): GAGVSQSPRYKVAKRGQDVALRCDPISGHVSLFWYQQALGQGPEFLTYFQNEAQLDKSGLPSDRFFAERPEGSVSTLKIQRTQQEDSAVYLCASSSDREEAKNIQYFGAGTRLSVL.

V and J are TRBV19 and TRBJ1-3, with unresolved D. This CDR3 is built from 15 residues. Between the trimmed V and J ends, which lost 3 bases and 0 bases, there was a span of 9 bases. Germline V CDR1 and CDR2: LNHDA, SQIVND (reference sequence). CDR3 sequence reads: CASSIYSRSGNTIYF. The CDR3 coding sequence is TGTGCCAGTAGTATTTACAGCCGCTCTGGAAACACCATATATTTT. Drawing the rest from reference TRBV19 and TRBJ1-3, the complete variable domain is DGGITQSPKYLFRKEGQNVTLSCEQNLNHDAMYWYRQDPGQGLRLIYYSQIVNDFQKGDIAEGYSVSREKKESFPLTVTSAQKNPTAFYLCASSIYSRSGNTIYFGEGSWLTVV.

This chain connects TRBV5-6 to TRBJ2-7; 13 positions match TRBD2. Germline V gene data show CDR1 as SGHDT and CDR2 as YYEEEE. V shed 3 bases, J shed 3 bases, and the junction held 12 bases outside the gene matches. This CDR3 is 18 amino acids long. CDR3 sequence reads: CASSSLGLAGPSYYEQYF. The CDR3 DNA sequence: TGTGCCAGCAGCTCTCTGGGACTAGCGGGGCCCTCCTACTACGAGCAGTACTTC.

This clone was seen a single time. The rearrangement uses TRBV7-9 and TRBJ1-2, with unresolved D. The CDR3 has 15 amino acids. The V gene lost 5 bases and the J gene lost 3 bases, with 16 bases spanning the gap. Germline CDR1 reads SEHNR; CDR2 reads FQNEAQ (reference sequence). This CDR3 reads CASSNMPVKDYGYTF. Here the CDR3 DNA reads TGTGCCAGCAGCAACATGCCGGTGAAGGACTATGGCTACACCTTC.

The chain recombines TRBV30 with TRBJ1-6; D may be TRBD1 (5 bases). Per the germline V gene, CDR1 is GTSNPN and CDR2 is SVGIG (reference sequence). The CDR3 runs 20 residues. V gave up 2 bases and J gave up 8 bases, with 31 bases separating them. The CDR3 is CAWSWCVGRDREDPYSPLHF. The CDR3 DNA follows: TGTGCCTGGAGTTGGTGTGTAGGACGGGACCGAGAGGATCCCTATTCACCCCTCCACTTT.

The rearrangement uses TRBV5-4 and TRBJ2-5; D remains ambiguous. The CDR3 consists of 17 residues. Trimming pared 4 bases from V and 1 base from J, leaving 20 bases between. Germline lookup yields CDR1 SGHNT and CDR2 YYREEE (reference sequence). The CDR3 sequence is CASSQAPSEVSQETQYF. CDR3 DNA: TGTGCCAGCAGCCAGGCCCCCTCGGAAGTATCCCAAGAGACCCAGTACTTC.

In DNA, the CDR3 is TGTGCCAGCAGTTTACAAATCAGTGACGAGCAGTACTTC. Translation: CASSLQISDEQYF. The gene calls are TRBV27 and TRBJ2-7; D gene uncertain. The length of the CDR3 is 13 residues. With 2 bases removed from V and 5 bases from J, the gap between germline ends came to 10 bases. The germline CDR1 and CDR2 sequences are MNHEY and SMNVEV (reference sequence).

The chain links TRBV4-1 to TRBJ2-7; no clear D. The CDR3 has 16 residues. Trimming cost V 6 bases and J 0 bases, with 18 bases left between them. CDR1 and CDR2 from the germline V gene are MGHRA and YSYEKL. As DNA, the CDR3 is TGCGCCAGCAGTCCAGCGAGATCCCCAAGCTCCTACGAGCAGTACTTC. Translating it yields CASSPARSPSSYEQYF.

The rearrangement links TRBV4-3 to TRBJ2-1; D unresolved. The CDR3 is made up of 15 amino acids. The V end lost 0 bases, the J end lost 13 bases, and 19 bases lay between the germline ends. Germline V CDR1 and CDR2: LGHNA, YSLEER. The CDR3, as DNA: TGCGCCAGCAGCCAAGATCCATACATACTAAATGCACAGTTCTTC. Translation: CASSQDPYILNAQFF.